The sequence of this T cell receptor beta chain was determined in a study of CD8+CD57+ T cells in acquired aplastic anemia. Study at large: Healthy CD8+ samples averaged about 11.0 million reads.

CDR3 and TCR beta VDJ profiling relied on genomic DNA as the template. TCRdb called the reads again in MiXCR, with one record for every CDR3 protein. The data show over 100,000 distinct CDR3 sequences, roughly two fifths seen once. This clonotype showed up just once. Sequencing was carried out using sorted CD4+, CD8+, or CD8+CD57+ T cells (not recorded which) from PBMCs. The sequence came from a human donor in good health, serving as a control.

The CDR3 loop is CATSRPRGGLAGTDTQYF. The CDR3 nucleotides are TGTGCCACCAGCAGACCCAGGGGTGGACTAGCGGGCACAGATACGCAGTATTTT. This chain joins TRBV15 and TRBJ2-3, with 10 nucleotides matching TRBD2. The CDR3 has 18 residues. J gave up 1 base and V 2 bases, and 9 bases lay outside the gene matches. Germline-derived CDR1 and CDR2 are LNHNV and YYDKDF (reference sequence).